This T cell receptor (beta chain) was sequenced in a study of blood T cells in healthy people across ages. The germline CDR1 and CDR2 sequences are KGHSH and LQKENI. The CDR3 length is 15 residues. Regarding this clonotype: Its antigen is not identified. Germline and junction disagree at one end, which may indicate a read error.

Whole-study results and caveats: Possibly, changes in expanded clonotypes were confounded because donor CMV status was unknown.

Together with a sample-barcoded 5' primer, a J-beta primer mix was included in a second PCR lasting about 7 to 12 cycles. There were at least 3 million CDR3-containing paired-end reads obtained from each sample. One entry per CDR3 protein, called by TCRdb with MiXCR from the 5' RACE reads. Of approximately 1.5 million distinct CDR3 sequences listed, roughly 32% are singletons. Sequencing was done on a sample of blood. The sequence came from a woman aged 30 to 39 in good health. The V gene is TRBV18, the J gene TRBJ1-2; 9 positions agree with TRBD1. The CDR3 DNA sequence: TGTGCCAGCCCACCACGGGACAGGGTATGGTATGGCTACACCTTC. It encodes CASPPRDRVWYGYTF.